This T cell receptor beta chain was captured by sequencing in a study of OX40 agonist ivuxolimab in advanced cancers. Data came from immunoSEQ multiplex PCR; TCRdb stores just in-frame clones and leaves some out. Of 90,000 to 150,000 clones listed, 75% to 90% are singletons. Per the germline V gene, CDR1 is SNHLY and CDR2 is FYNNEI. Trimming took 3 bases from V and 10 from J; bases not matched to a gene: 7. This CDR3 comprises 16 residues. The source is an adult with an advanced solid tumor such as melanoma, head and neck, liver or kidney cancer. Specimen: CD4+ or CD8+ T cells sorted from blood, collected in a trial of the OX40 agonist ivuxolimab. The rearrangement joins TRBV2 to TRBJ1-6; TRBD1 matches 12 bases. The chain's CDR3 is CASSDGTGGRRSPLHF. CDR3 DNA: TGTGCCAGCAGTGATGGGACAGGGGGCCGGCGGTCACCCCTCCACTTT.